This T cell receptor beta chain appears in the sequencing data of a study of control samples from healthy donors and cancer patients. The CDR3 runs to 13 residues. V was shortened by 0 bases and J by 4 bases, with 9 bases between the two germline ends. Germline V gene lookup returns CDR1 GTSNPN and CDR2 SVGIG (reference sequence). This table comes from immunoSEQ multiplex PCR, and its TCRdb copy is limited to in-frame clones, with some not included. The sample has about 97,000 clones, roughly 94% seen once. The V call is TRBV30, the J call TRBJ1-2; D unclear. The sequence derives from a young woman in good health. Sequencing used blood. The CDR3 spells CAWSVSAGYGYTF. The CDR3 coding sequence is TGTGCCTGGAGTGTTTCGGCAGGCTATGGCTACACCTTC.